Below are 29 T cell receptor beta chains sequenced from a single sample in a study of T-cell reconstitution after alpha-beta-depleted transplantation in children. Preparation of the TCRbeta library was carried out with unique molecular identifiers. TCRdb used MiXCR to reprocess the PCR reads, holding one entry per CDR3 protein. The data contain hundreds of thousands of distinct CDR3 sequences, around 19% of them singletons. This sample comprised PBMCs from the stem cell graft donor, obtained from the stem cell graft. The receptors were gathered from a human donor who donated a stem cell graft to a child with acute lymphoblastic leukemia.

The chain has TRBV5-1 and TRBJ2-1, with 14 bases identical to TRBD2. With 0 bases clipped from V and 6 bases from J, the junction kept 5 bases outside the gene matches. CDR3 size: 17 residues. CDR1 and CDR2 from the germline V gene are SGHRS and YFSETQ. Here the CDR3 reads CASSLGLAGGPSNEQFF. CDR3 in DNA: TGCGCCAGCAGCTTGGGACTAGCGGGAGGGCCTAGCAATGAGCAGTTCTTC.

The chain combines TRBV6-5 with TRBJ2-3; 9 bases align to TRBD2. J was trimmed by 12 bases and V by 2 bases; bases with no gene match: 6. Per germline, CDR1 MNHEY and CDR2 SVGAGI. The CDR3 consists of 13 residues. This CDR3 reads CASSYEAGGPQYF. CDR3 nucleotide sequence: TGTGCCAGCAGTTACGAGGCGGGAGGGCCTCAGTATTTT.

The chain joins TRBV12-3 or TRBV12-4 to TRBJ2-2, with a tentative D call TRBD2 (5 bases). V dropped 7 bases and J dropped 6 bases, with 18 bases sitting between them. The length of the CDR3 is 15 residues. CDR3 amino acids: CASNHPGVRAGELFF. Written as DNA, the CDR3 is TGTGCCAGCAACCATCCCGGGGTGAGGGCCGGGGAGCTGTTTTTT.

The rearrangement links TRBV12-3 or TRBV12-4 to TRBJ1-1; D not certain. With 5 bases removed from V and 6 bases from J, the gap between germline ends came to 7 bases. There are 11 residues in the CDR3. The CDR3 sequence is CASSPASEAFF. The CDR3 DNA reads TGTGCCAGCAGTCCCGCGTCTGAAGCTTTCTTT.

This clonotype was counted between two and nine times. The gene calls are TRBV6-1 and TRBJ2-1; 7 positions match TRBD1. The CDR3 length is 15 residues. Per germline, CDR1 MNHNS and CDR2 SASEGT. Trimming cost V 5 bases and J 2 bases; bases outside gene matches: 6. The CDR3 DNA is TGTGCCAGCAGTCCGACAGGGAACCCCTACAATGAGCAGTTCTTC. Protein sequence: CASSPTGNPYNEQFF.

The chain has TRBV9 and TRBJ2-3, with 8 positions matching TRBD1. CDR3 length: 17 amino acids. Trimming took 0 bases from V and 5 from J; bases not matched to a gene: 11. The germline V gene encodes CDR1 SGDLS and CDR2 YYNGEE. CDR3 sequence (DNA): TGTGCCAGCAGCGTAGCAGGGGGCAACATTTTCGGAGATACGCAGTATTTT. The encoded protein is CASSVAGGNIFGDTQYF.

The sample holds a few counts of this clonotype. This CDR3 is CASSPLTSGRWKDTQYF. The CDR3 coding sequence is TGTGCCAGCAGCCCCCTGACTAGCGGGAGATGGAAAGATACGCAGTATTTT. The gene calls are TRBV3-1 and TRBJ2-3; 12 positions match TRBD2. Germline V gives CDR1 LGHDT, CDR2 YNNKEL (reference sequence). V lost 4 bases and J lost 5; bases outside the gene matches: 10. CDR3 length equals 17 residues.

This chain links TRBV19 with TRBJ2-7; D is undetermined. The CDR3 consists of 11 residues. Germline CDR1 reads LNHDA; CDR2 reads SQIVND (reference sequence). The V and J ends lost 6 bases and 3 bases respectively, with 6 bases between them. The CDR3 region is CASRQDYEQYF. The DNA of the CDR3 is TGTGCCAGTAGACAAGACTACGAGCAGTACTTC.

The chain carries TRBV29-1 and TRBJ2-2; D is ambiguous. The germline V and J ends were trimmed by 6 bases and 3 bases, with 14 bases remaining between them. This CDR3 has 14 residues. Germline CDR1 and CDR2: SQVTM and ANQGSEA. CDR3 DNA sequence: TGCAGCGTCCAAACCCGGCGAGACACCGGGGAGCTGTTTTTT. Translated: CSVQTRRDTGELFF.

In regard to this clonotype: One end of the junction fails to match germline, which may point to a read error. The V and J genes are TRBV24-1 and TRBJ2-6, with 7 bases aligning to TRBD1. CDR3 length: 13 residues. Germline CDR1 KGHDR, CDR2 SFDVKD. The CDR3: CATRGTASNGLTF. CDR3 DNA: TGTGCCACCAGAGGGACAGCGAGCAACGGCCTGACTTTC.

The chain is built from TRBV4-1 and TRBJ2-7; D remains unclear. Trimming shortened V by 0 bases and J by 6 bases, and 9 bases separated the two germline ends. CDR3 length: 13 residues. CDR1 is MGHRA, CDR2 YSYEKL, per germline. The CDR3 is CASSQEGSSEQYF. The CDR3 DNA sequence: TGCGCCAGCAGCCAAGAGGGGTCGTCCGAGCAGTACTTC.

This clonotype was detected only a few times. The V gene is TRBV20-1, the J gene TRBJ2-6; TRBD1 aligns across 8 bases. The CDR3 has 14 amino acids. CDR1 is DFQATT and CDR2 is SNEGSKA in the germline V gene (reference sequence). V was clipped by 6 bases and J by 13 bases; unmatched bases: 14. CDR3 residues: CSATGTGHAEVLTF. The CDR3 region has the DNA TGCAGTGCAACCGGGACAGGTCATGCCGAAGTCCTGACTTTC.

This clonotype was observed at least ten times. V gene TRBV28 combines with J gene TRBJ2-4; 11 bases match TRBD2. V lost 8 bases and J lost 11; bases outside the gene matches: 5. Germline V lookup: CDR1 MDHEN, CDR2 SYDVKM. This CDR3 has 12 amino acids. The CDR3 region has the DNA TGTGCCAGCGGGACTAGCGGCGCACTTCAGTACTTC. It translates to CASGTSGALQYF.

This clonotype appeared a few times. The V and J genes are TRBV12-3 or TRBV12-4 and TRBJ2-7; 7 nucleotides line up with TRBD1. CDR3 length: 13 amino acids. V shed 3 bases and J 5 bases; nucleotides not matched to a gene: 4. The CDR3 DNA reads TGTGCCAGCAGTTTGCAGGACAGGAACGAGCAGTACTTC. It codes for CASSLQDRNEQYF.

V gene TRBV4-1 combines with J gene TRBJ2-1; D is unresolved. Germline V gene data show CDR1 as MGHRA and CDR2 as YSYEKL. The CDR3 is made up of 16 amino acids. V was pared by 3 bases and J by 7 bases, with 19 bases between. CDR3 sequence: CASSHRTNYNRNEQFF. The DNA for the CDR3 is TGCGCCAGCAGCCATCGCACTAATTACAATAGGAATGAGCAGTTCTTC.

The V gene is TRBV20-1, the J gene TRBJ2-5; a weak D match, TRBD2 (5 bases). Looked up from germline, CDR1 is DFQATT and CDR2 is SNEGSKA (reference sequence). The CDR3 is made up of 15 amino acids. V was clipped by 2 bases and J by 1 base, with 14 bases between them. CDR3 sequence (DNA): TGCAGTGCTAGAACCACCGAGGACTTCCAAGAGACCCAGTACTTC. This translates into CSARTTEDFQETQYF.

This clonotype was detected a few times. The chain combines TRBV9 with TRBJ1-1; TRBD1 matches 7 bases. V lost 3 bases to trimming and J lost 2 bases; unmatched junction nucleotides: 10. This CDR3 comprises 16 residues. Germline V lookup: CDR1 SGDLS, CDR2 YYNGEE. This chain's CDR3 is CASSALDRVVNTEAFF. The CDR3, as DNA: TGTGCCAGCAGCGCCTTAGACAGGGTGGTAAACACTGAAGCTTTCTTT.

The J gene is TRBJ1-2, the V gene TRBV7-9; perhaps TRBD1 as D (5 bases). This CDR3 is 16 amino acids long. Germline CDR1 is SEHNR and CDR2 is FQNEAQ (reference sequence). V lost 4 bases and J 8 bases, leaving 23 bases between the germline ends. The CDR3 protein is CASSSSEAGGKRGYTF. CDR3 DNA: TGTGCCAGCAGCTCATCTGAGGCCGGGGGGAAGAGGGGCTACACCTTC. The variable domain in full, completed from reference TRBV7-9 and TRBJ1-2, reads DTGVSQNPRHKITKRGQNVTFRCDPISEHNRLYWYRQTLGQGPEFLTYFQNEAQLEKSRLLSDRFSAERPKGSFSTLEIQRTEQGDSAMYLCASSSSEAGGKRGYTFGSGTRLTVV.

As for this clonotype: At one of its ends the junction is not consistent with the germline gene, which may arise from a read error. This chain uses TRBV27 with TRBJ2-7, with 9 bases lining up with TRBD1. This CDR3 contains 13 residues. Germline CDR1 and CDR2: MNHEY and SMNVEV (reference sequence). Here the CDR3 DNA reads TGTGCCAGCAGTTTATCCTTACGGGACAGGGTCCTCTTC. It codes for CASSLSLRDRVLF.

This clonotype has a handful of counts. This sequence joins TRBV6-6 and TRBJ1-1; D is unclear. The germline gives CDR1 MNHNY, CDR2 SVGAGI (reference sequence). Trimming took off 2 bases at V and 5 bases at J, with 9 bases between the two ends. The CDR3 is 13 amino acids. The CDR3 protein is CASSYGPDTEAFF. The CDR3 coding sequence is TGTGCCAGCAGTTACGGCCCAGATACTGAAGCTTTCTTT.

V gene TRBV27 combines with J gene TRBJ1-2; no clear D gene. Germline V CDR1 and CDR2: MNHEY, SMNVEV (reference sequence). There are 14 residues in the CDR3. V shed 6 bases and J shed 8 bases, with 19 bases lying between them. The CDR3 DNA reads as TGTGCCAGCAGCCCTTCTCCGGGATATCGAGGCTACACCTTC. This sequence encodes CASSPSPGYRGYTF.

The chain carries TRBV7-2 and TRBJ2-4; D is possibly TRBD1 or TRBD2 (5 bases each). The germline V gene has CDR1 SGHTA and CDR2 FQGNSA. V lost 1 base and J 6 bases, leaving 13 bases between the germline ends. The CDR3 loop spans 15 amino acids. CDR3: CASSLDGGSGNIQYF. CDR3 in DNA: TGTGCCAGCAGCTTAGATGGGGGAAGCGGAAACATTCAGTACTTC.

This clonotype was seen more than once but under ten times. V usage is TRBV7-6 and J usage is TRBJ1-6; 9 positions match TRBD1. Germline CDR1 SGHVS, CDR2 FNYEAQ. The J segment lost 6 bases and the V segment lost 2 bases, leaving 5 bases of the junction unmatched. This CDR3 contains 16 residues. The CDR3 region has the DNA TGTGCCAGCAGCTTACTCCGGACAGGGGTTAATTCACCCCTCCACTTT. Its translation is CASSLLRTGVNSPLHF.

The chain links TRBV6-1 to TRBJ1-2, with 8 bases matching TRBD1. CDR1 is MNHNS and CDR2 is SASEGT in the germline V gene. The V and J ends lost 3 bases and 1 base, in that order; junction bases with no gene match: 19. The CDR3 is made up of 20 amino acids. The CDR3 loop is CASSDGWVARGLRGNYGYTF. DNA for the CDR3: TGTGCCAGCAGTGATGGATGGGTAGCCAGGGGGCTGAGGGGTAACTATGGCTACACCTTC.

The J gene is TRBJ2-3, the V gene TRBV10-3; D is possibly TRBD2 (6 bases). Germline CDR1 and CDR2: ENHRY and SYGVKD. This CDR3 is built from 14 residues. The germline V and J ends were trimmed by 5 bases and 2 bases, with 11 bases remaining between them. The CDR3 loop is CAISTGLHTDTQYF. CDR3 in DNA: TGTGCCATCAGTACGGGACTCCACACAGATACGCAGTATTTT.

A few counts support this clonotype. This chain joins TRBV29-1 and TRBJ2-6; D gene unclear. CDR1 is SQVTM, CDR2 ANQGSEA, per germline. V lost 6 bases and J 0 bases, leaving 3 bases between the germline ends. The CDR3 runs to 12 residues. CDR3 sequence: CSVLSGANVLTF. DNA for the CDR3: TGCAGCGTACTCTCTGGGGCCAACGTCCTGACTTTC. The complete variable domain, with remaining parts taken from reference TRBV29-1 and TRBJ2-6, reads SAVISQKPSRDICQRGTSLTIQCQVDSQVTMMFWYRQQPGQSLTLIATANQGSEATYESGFVIDKFPISRPNLTFSTLTVSNMSPEDSSIYLCSVLSGANVLTFGAGSRLTVL.

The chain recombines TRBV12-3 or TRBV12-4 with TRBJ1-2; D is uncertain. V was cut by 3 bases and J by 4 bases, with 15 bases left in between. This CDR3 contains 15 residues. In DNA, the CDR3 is TGTGCCAGCAGTTTCGGGAGGAGGGTAGGCTATGGCTACACCTTC. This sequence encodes CASSFGRRVGYGYTF.

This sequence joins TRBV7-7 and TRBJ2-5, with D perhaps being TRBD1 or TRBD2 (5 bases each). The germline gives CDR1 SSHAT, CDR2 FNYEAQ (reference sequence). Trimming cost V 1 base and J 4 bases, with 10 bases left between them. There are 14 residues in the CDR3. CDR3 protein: CASSLVVGTETQYF. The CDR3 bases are TGTGCCAGCAGCTTAGTTGTAGGGACAGAGACCCAGTACTTC.

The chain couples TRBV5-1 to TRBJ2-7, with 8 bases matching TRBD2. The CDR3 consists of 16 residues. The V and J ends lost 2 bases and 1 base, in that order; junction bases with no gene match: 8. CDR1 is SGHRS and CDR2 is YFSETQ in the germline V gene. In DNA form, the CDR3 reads TGCGCCAGCAGCTTCTCAGCGGGAGCCCCTTCCTACGAGCAGTACTTC. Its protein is CASSFSAGAPSYEQYF.